The rows below give T cell receptor beta chains drawn from one sample of a study of cytomegalovirus exposure and HLA in healthy donors. TCRdb's copy holds only in-frame clones and misses some; the assay was immunoSEQ multiplex PCR. The sample records about 170,000 clones, about 65% being singletons. Sequenced input: PBMCs. The source is a man aged 40-49 years in good health and CMV-seropositive. CDR3s include the opening cysteine and the closing phenylalanine or tryptophan. D genes are given only for firm matches.

v_gene | len | d_gene | CDR3aa
TRBV6-6 | 13 | NA | CATGHQEQETQYF
TRBV6-5 | 15 | NA | CASTTPGLRGETQYF
TRBV6-5 | 16 | NA | CASSYSSNGGRYGYTF
TRBV12-1 | 19 | NA | CASSLLDRGPVGSNQPQHF
TRBV2 | 17 | TRBD2 | CASSSGLAGGALDTQYF
TRBV7-2 | 14 | NA | CASSDRQDGNTIYF
TRBV30 | 15 | TRBD1 | CAWTEGARMNTEAFF
TRBV6-5 | 15 | NA | CASSYTVNGNYGYTF
TRBV4-3 | 14 | NA | CASSQSTGNTEAFF
TRBV6-6 | 12 | TRBD1 | CASSQTGFEQYF
TRBV7-2 | 16 | NA | CASSLVSGALNEKLFF
TRBV15 | 15 | TRBD1 | CATSRGDTGGVEQFF
TRBV9 | 16 | TRBD1 | CASSVTPGGADGELFF